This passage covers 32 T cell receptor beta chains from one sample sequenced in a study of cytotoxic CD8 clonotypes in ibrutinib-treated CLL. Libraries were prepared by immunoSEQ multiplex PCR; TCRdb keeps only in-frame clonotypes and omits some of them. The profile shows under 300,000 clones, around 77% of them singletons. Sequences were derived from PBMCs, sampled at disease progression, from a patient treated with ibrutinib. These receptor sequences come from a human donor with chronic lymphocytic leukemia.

CDR3 sequence reads: CASTDLVRQTQYF. CDR3 coding DNA: TGCGCCAGCACCGACTTGGTTCGTCAGACCCAGTACTTC. The rearrangement links TRBV5-1 to TRBJ2-5; D is undetermined. In germline, CDR1 is SGHRS, CDR2 YFSETQ. V was pared by 6 bases and J by 6 bases, with 15 bases between. CDR3 length equals 13 residues.

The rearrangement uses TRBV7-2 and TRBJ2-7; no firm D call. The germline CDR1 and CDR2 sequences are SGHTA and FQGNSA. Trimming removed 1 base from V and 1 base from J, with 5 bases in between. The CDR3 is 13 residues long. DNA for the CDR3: TGTGCCAGCAGCTTAGAGAGATCCTACGAGCAGTACTTC. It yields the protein CASSLERSYEQYF.

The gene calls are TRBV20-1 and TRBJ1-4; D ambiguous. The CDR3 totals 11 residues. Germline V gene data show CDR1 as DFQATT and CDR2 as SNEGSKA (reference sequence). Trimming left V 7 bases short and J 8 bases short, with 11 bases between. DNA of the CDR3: TGCAGTGTCCTGCTTAGAGAAAAACTGTTTTTT. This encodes CSVLLREKLFF.

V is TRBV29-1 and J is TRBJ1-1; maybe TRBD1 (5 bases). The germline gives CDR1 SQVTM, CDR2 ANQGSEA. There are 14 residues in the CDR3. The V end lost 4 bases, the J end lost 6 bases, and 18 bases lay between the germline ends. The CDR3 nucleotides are TGCAGCGTTGCGAGGGGACTGGCAAGCGCTGAAGCTTTCTTT. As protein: CSVARGLASAEAFF.

The CDR3 bases are TGTGCCAGTAGTCATGCGAGGGGGGAAACCTACGAGCAGTACTTC. This encodes CASSHARGETYEQYF. The V call is TRBV19, the J call TRBJ2-7; D may be TRBD1 or TRBD2 (6 bases each). Germline V CDR1 and CDR2: LNHDA, SQIVND (reference sequence). Trimming took 5 bases from V and 2 from J, leaving 16 bases between them. CDR3 length: 15 amino acids.

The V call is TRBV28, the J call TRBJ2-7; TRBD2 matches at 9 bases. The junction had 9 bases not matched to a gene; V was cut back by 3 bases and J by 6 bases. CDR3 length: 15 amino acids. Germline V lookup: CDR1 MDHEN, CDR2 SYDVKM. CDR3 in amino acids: CASSFSGTSSVEQYF. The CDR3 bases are TGTGCCAGCAGTTTTTCGGGGACTAGCAGTGTCGAGCAGTACTTC.

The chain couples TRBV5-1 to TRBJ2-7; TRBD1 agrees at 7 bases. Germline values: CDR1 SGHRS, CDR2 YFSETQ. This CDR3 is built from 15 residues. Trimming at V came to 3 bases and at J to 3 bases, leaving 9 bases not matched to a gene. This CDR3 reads CASSSSGTARYEQYF. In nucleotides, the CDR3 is TGCGCCAGCAGCTCTTCAGGGACAGCCCGCTACGAGCAGTACTTC.

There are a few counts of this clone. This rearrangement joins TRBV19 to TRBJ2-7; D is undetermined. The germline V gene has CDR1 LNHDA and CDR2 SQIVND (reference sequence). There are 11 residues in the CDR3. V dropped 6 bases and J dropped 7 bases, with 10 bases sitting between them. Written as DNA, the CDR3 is TGTGCCAGTAGCCCAGCTGGGGAGCAGTACTTC. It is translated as CASSPAGEQYF.

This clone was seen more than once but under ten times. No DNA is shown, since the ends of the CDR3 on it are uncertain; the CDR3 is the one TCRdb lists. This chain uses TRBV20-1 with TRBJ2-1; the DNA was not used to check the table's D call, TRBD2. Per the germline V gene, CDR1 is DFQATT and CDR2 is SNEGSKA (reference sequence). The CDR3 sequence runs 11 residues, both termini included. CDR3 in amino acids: CSAFGGGAPFF.

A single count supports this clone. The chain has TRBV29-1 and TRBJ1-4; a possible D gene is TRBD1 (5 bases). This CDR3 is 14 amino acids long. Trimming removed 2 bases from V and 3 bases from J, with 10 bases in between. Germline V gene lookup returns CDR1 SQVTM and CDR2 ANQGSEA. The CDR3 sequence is CSVERGGANEKLFF. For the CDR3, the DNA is TGCAGCGTTGAACGTGGGGGGGCTAATGAAAAACTGTTTTTT.

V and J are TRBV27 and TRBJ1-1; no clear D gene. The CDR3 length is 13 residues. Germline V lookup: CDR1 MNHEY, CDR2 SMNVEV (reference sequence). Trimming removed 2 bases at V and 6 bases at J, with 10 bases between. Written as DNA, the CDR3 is TGTGCCAGCAGTTTAAACTCCCTCGCTGAAGCTTTCTTT. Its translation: CASSLNSLAEAFF.

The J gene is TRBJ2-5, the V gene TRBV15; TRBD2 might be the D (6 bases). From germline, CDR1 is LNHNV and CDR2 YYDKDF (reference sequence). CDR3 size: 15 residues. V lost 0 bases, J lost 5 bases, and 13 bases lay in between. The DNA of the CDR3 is TGTGCCACCAGCAGAGATCGAGGGGCGGGGGAGACCCAGTACTTC. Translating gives CATSRDRGAGETQYF.

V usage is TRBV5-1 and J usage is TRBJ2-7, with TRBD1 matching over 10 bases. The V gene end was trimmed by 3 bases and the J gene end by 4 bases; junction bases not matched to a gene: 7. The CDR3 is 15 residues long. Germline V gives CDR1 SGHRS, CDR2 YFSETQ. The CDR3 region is CASSSAWGQGYEQYF. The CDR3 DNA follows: TGCGCCAGCAGCTCCGCGTGGGGACAGGGGTACGAGCAGTACTTC.

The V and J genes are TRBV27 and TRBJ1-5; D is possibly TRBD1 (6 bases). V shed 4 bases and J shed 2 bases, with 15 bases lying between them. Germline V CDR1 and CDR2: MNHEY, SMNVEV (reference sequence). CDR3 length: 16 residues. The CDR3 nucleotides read TGTGCCAGCAGTTCTATGAGGGGGAAGGGCAATCAGCCCCAGCATTTT. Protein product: CASSSMRGKGNQPQHF.

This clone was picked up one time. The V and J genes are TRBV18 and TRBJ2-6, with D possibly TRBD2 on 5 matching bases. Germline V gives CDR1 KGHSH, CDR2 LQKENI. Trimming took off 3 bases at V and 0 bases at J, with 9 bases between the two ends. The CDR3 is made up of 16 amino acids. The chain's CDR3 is CASSPPGISGANVLTF. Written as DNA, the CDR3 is TGTGCCAGCTCACCTCCGGGAATCTCTGGGGCCAACGTCCTGACTTTC.

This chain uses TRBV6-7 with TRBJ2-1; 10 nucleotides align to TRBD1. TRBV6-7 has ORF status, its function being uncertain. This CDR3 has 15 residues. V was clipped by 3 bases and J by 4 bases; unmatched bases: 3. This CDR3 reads CASSYTGQGYNEQFF. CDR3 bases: TGTGCCAGCAGTTATACGGGACAGGGGTACAATGAGCAGTTCTTC.

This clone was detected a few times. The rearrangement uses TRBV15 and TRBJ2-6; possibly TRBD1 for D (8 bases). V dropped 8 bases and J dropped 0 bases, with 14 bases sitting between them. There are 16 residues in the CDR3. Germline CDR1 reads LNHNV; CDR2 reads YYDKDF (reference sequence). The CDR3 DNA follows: TGTGCCACCGACAGGGGAGGGAGCTCTGGGGCCAACGTCCTGACTTTC. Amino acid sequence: CATDRGGSSGANVLTF. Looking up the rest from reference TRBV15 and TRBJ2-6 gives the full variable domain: DAMVIQNPRYQVTQFGKPVTLSCSQTLNHNVMYWYQQKSSQAPKLLFHYYDKDFNNEADTPDNFQSRRPNTSFCFLDIRSPGLGDTAMYLCATDRGGSSGANVLTFGAGSRLTVL.

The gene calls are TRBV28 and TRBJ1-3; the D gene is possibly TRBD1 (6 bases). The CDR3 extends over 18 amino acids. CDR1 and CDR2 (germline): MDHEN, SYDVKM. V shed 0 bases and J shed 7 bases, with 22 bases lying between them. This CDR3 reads CASSLWLSTGALRNTIYF. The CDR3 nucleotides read TGTGCCAGCAGTTTATGGCTATCGACAGGCGCACTCCGGAACACCATATATTTT.

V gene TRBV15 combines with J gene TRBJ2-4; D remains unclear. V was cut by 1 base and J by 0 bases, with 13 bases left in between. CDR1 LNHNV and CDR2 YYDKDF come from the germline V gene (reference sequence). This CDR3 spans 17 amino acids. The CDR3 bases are TGTGCCACCAGCAGAGCCCCGCTAGGCCTAGCCAAAAACATTCAGTACTTC. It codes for CATSRAPLGLAKNIQYF.

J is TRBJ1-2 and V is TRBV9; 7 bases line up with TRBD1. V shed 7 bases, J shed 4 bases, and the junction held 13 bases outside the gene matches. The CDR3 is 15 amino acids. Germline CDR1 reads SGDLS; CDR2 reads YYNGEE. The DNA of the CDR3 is TGTGCCAGCCTACCTGACGGCAGGGGGACCTATGGCTACACCTTC. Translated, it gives CASLPDGRGTYGYTF.

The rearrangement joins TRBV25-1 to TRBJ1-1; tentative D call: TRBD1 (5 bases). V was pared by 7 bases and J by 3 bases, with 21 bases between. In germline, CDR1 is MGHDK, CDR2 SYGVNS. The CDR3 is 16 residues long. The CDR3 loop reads CASTKGVGGPYTEAFF. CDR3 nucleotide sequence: TGTGCCAGCACCAAAGGGGTGGGAGGGCCGTACACTGAAGCTTTCTTT.

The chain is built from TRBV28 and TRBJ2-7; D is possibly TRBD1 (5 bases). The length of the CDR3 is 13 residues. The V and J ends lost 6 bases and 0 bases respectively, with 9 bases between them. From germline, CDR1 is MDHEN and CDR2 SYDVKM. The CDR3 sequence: CASSPGHSYEQYF. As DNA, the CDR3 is TGTGCCAGCAGCCCAGGACACTCCTACGAGCAGTACTTC.

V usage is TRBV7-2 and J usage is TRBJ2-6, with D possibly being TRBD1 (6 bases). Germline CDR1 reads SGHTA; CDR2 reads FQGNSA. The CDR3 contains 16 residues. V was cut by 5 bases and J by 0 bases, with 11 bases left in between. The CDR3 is CASSMDSGSGANVLTF. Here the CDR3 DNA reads TGTGCCAGCAGCATGGACAGCGGCTCTGGGGCCAACGTCCTGACTTTC.

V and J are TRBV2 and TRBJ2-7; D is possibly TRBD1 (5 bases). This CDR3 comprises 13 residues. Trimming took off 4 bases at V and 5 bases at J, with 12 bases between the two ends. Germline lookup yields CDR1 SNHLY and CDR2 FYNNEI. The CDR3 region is CASSGTGWNEQYF. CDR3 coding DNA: TGTGCCAGCAGTGGAACAGGTTGGAACGAGCAGTACTTC.

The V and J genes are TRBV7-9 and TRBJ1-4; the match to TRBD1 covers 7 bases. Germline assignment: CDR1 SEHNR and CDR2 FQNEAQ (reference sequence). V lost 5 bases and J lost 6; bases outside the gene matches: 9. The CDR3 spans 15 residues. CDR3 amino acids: CASSPPDRDHEKLFF. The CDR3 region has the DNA TGTGCCAGCAGCCCCCCCGACAGGGACCATGAAAAACTGTTTTTT.

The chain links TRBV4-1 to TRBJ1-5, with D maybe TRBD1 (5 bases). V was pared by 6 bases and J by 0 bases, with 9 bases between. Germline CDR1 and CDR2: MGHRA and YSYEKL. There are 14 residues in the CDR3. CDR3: CASSDRDSNQPQHF. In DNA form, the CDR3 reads TGCGCCAGCAGTGACAGAGATAGCAATCAGCCCCAGCATTTT.

CDR3 in DNA: TGTGCCAGCAGTTTTAGCGGAACGTTCGCCGGGGAGCTGTTTTTT. Translation: CASSFSGTFAGELFF. The chain links TRBV27 to TRBJ2-2; D possibly corresponds to TRBD2 (6 bases). Trimming removed 3 bases from V and 6 bases from J, with 14 bases in between. CDR3 size: 15 residues. The germline V gene has CDR1 MNHEY and CDR2 SMNVEV (reference sequence).

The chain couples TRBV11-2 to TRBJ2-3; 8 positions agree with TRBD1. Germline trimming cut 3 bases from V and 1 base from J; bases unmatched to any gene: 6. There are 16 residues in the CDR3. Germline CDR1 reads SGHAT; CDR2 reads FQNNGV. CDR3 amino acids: CASSFTGGMGTDTQYF. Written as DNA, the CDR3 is TGTGCCAGCAGCTTTACAGGGGGAATGGGCACAGATACGCAGTATTTT.

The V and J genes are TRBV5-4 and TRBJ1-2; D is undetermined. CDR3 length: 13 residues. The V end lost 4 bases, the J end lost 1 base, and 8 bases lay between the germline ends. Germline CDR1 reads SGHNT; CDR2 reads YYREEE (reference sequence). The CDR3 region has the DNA TGTGCCAGCAGCCCGACTATTAACTATGGCTACACCTTC. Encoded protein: CASSPTINYGYTF.

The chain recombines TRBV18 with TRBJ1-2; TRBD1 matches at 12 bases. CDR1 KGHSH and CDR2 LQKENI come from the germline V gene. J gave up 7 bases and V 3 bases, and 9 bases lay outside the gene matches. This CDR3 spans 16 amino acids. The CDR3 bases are TGTGCCAGCTCACCTCAATCCGGGACAGGGGGCTCTGGCTACACCTTC. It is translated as CASSPQSGTGGSGYTF.

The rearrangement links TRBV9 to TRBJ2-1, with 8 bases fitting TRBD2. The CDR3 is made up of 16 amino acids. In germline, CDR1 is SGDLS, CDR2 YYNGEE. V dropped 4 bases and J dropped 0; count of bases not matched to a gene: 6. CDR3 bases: TGTGCCAGCAGCCCTTCAGCGGGGGACTCCTACAATGAGCAGTTCTTC. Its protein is CASSPSAGDSYNEQFF. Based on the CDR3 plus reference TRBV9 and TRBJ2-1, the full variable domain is DSGVTQTPKHLITATGQRVTLRCSPRSGDLSVYWYQQSLDQGLQFLIQYYNGEERAKGNILERFSAQQFPDLHSELNLSSLELGDSALYFCASSPSAGDSYNEQFFGPGTRLTVL.

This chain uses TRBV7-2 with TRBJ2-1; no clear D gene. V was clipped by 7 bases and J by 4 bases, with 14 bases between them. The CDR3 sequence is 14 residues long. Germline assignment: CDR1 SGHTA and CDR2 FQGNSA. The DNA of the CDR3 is TGTGCCAGCAATGTGAGTCCCAGATACAATGAGCAGTTCTTC. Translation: CASNVSPRYNEQFF.